These 30 T cell receptor beta chains originate from one sample sequenced in a study of shared clonotypes between healthy human individuals. TCRdb keeps only in-frame clones here, not all; method: immunoSEQ multiplex PCR. The repertoire consists of about 2.2 million clones, with 90% to 95% occurring once and the leading ten covering roughly 1.7%. In the naive CD8 group, cells lacked CD45RO and were positively selected for CCR7, so terminally differentiated effector memory CD45RA+ cells were left out. The source material was naive CD8+ T cells from PBMCs. These receptors originate from a man aged 18 to 35 in good health. Some clones in this sample may be carry-over from other donors' samples.

Comments on this clone: In the same sample, other DNA sequences code for this CDR3. The chain combines TRBV5-1 with TRBJ1-2; 9 nucleotides agree with TRBD1. This CDR3 contains 13 residues. J lost 5 bases, V lost 2 bases, and 1 base had no gene match. Looked up from germline, CDR1 is SGHRS and CDR2 is YFSETQ. The CDR3 DNA reads as TGCGCCAGCAGCTTTGGACAGGGGTATGGCTACACCTTC. It codes for CASSFGQGYGYTF. Based on the CDR3 plus reference TRBV5-1 and TRBJ1-2, the full variable domain is KAGVTQTPRYLIKTRGQQVTLSCSPISGHRSVSWYQQTPGQGLQFLFEYFSETQRNKGNFPGRFSGRQFSNSRSEMNVSTLELGDSALYLCASSFGQGYGYTFGSGTRLTVV.

With regard to this clone: The sample carries other DNA sequences with the same CDR3. The J gene is TRBJ2-2, the V gene TRBV9; D is unclear. This CDR3 is built from 13 residues. The ends were cut back, 3 bases at V and 2 bases at J, with 5 bases in the middle. The germline V gene has CDR1 SGDLS and CDR2 YYNGEE. The CDR3 DNA follows: TGTGCCAGCAGCGCAGGCAACACCGGGGAGCTGTTTTTT. This gives the protein CASSAGNTGELFF.

Remarks on this clone: At the DNA level, this CDR3 is encoded by other sequences in the same sample as well. The genes are TRBV9 and TRBJ2-1; the D gene is possibly TRBD2 (5 bases). The V end lost 6 bases, the J end lost 0 bases, and 7 bases lay between the germline ends. CDR1 and CDR2 (germline): SGDLS, YYNGEE. The CDR3 contains 13 residues. CDR3 DNA sequence: TGTGCCAGCAACAGCGGCTCCTACAATGAGCAGTTCTTC. This codes for CASNSGSYNEQFF.

About this clone: The sample contains more than one DNA sequence encoding this CDR3. The chain is built from TRBV2 and TRBJ2-1; 11 nucleotides line up with TRBD2. This CDR3 has 15 amino acids. Germline V gene lookup returns CDR1 SNHLY and CDR2 FYNNEI. V was clipped by 4 bases and J by 4 bases; unmatched bases: 3. The CDR3 DNA is TGTGCCAGCAGTGGGGGACTAGCGGTATACAATGAGCAGTTCTTC. This encodes CASSGGLAVYNEQFF.

As for this clone: Other DNA sequences in the same sample also yield this CDR3. The V gene is TRBV27, the J gene TRBJ2-7; D gene unclear. This CDR3 spans 13 amino acids. Trimming stripped 0 bases from V and 4 bases from J, with 7 bases between. In germline, CDR1 is MNHEY, CDR2 SMNVEV (reference sequence). In nucleotides, the CDR3 is TGTGCCAGCAGTTTATCGCCCCTTTACGAGCAGTACTTC. Amino acid sequence: CASSLSPLYEQYF.

The rearrangement links TRBV9 to TRBJ2-3, with 13 positions matching TRBD2. Germline V gene data show CDR1 as SGDLS and CDR2 as YYNGEE. The CDR3 has 15 amino acids. V trimming: 5 bases; J trimming: 8 bases; junction bases outside the gene matches: 8. This chain's CDR3 is CASSSLAGGPSTQYF. The CDR3 nucleotides read TGTGCCAGCAGTTCACTAGCGGGAGGGCCGAGTACGCAGTATTTT. Supplemented by reference TRBV9 and TRBJ2-3, the full variable domain reads DSGVTQTPKHLITATGQRVTLRCSPRSGDLSVYWYQQSLDQGLQFLIQYYNGEERAKGNILERFSAQQFPDLHSELNLSSLELGDSALYFCASSSLAGGPSTQYFGPGTRLTVL.

The CDR3 nucleotides are TGTGCCAGCAGTCTATTAGCGGGAGCCTACAATGAGCAGTTCTTC. This translates into CASSLLAGAYNEQFF. The chain uses TRBV6-7 and TRBJ2-1; 9 bases fit TRBD2. TRBV6-7 is reported as an ORF; its role is uncertain. V trimming: 5 bases; J trimming: 2 bases; junction bases outside the gene matches: 4. The length of the CDR3 is 15 residues.

Regarding this clone: The same CDR3 can be traced to other DNA sequences in this sample. The J gene is TRBJ2-7, the V gene TRBV6-1; D not certain. Trimming cost V 3 bases and J 0 bases, with 3 bases left between them. The CDR3 is 12 residues long. The germline CDR1 and CDR2 sequences are MNHNS and SASEGT. The DNA of the CDR3 is TGTGCCAGCAGTGACAGCTCCTACGAGCAGTACTTC. It yields the protein CASSDSSYEQYF.

The gene calls are TRBV7-2 and TRBJ1-2, with 8 bases fitting TRBD1. Germline lookup yields CDR1 SGHTA and CDR2 FQGNSA. With V trimmed by 1 base and J by 5 bases, 9 bases remained unmatched. The CDR3 spans 16 residues. The CDR3 DNA reads TGTGCCAGCAGCTTAGGGACAAGGACAGGGAGATATGGCTACACCTTC. It codes for CASSLGTRTGRYGYTF.

The genes are TRBV7-9 and TRBJ2-1; 10 bases are a match to TRBD2. The CDR3 sequence is 18 residues long. Trimming removed 1 base from V and 4 bases from J; junction bases left unmatched: 10. CDR1 and CDR2 (germline): SEHNR, FQNEAQ (reference sequence). The CDR3 coding sequence is TGTGCCAGCAGCTTAGTTGCGGTAGCGGGAGGTTATTACAATGAGCAGTTCTTC. This sequence encodes CASSLVAVAGGYYNEQFF.

The J gene is TRBJ2-3, the V gene TRBV7-8, with 9 bases that match TRBD2. CDR1 is SGHVS and CDR2 is FQNEAQ in the germline V gene. The CDR3 sequence is 17 residues long. The V segment lost 0 bases and the J segment 2 bases; nucleotides outside the gene matches: 6. The CDR3 reads CASSLARREGYTDTQYF. In DNA, the CDR3 is TGTGCCAGCAGCTTAGCTAGGCGGGAGGGGTACACAGATACGCAGTATTTT. Filled out from reference TRBV7-8 and TRBJ2-3, the complete variable domain reads GAGVSQSPRYKVAKRGQDVALRCDPISGHVSLFWYQQALGQGPEFLTYFQNEAQLDKSGLPSDRFFAERPEGSVSTLKIQRTQQEDSAVYLCASSLARREGYTDTQYFGPGTRLTVL.

J is TRBJ2-1 and V is TRBV2; 7 nucleotides align to TRBD1. Germline CDR1 reads SNHLY; CDR2 reads FYNNEI. The junction had 8 bases not matched to a gene; V was cut back by 3 bases and J by 3 bases. The CDR3 runs to 16 residues. The CDR3 spells CASSDGQGTDYNEQFF. CDR3 bases: TGTGCCAGCAGTGATGGGCAAGGGACAGACTACAATGAGCAGTTCTTC.

Here the CDR3 DNA reads TGCGCCAGCAGCTTGGCACTAGCGGGACCCAATGAGCAGTTCTTC. Protein: CASSLALAGPNEQFF. The chain uses TRBV5-1 and TRBJ2-1; 10 positions agree with TRBD2. Trimming cost V 0 bases and J 6 bases; bases outside gene matches: 3. The germline CDR1 and CDR2 sequences are SGHRS and YFSETQ. The CDR3 consists of 15 residues.

The chain links TRBV7-6 to TRBJ2-1; possible D gene TRBD1, 5 bases. The CDR3 spans 16 residues. Trimming pared 2 bases from V and 0 bases from J, leaving 11 bases between. Germline assignment: CDR1 SGHVS and CDR2 FNYEAQ. Written as DNA, the CDR3 is TGTGCCAGCAGCTTACTGGGGCAGAGCTCCTACAATGAGCAGTTCTTC. Translated, it gives CASSLLGQSSYNEQFF.

The gene calls are TRBV6-4 and TRBJ2-1, with 9 bases matching TRBD2. This CDR3 has 15 residues. V was pared by 10 bases and J by 0 bases, with 7 bases of the junction left unmatched. Per germline, CDR1 MRHNA and CDR2 SNTAGT. The CDR3 here is CATRTSENSYNEQFF. CDR3 in DNA: TGTGCCACAAGGACTAGCGAGAACTCCTACAATGAGCAGTTCTTC.

The chain is built from TRBV11-1 and TRBJ2-5; D possibly corresponds to TRBD1 (5 bases). The germline V gene has CDR1 SGHAT and CDR2 FQDESV (reference sequence). The V and J ends lost 5 bases and 3 bases respectively, with 10 bases between them. CDR3 size: 13 residues. CDR3 in DNA: TGTGCCAGCAGCCCCGACAGCGAAGAGACCCAGTACTTC. Translation: CASSPDSEETQYF.

The rearrangement links TRBV7-9 to TRBJ2-2; 10 bases align to TRBD1. Germline values: CDR1 SEHNR, CDR2 FQNEAQ (reference sequence). V gave up 5 bases and J gave up 10 bases; unmatched junction bases: 10. The CDR3 totals 15 residues. For the CDR3, the DNA is TGTGCCAGCAGCAGCAGACAGGGGGCTCAGTTGGAGCTGTTTTTT. This translates into CASSSRQGAQLELFF.

V usage is TRBV27 and J usage is TRBJ1-5, with D hard to call. This CDR3 comprises 15 residues. Looked up from germline, CDR1 is MNHEY and CDR2 is SMNVEV (reference sequence). V was trimmed by 3 bases and J by 0 bases, leaving 9 bases between them. The chain's CDR3 is CASSLTQDSNQPQHF. DNA for the CDR3: TGTGCCAGCAGTTTGACGCAGGATAGCAATCAGCCCCAGCATTTT.

The rearrangement joins TRBV30 to TRBJ2-1; D is unresolved. This CDR3 is 13 amino acids long. Germline V gene data show CDR1 as GTSNPN and CDR2 as SVGIG (reference sequence). The germline V and J ends were trimmed by 0 bases and 7 bases, with 10 bases remaining between them. CDR3 sequence reads: CAWSVGVRNEQFF. CDR3 nucleotides: TGTGCCTGGAGTGTTGGGGTGAGGAATGAGCAGTTCTTC. Full variable domain (remainder filled in from reference TRBV30 and TRBJ2-1): SQTIHQWPATLVQPVGSPLSLECTVEGTSNPNLYWYRQAAGRGLQLLFYSVGIGQISSEVPQNLSASRPQDRQFILSSKKLLLSDSGFYLCAWSVGVRNEQFFGPGTRLTVL.

The genes are TRBV7-2 and TRBJ2-3, with TRBD2 matching 8 bases. V lost 6 bases to trimming and J lost 4 bases; unmatched junction nucleotides: 12. The CDR3 runs to 16 residues. The germline CDR1 and CDR2 sequences are SGHTA and FQGNSA. CDR3 amino acids: CASSRPSGPIPDTQYF. The CDR3, as DNA: TGTGCCAGCAGTAGACCTAGCGGGCCAATCCCAGATACGCAGTATTTT.

This chain uses TRBV28 with TRBJ2-2; weak D call: TRBD2 (7 bases). Trimming took 2 bases from V and 5 from J, leaving 33 bases between them. Looked up from germline, CDR1 is MDHEN and CDR2 is SYDVKM. CDR3 length: 22 amino acids. CDR3 loop: CASSLPNDRPRLAGVRTGELFF. CDR3 DNA: TGTGCCAGCAGTTTACCAAATGACAGGCCCCGGCTGGCGGGAGTACGAACCGGGGAGCTGTTTTTT. The variable domain in full, with the rest retrieved from reference TRBV28 and TRBJ2-2, is DVKVTQSSRYLVKRTGEKVFLECVQDMDHENMFWYRQDPGLGLRLIYFSYDVKMKEKGDIPEGYSVSREKKERFSLILESASTNQTSMYLCASSLPNDRPRLAGVRTGELFFGEGSRLTVL.

The rearrangement links TRBV18 to TRBJ1-1, with a weak D call TRBD1 (5 bases). Trimming pared 3 bases from V and 7 bases from J, leaving 21 bases between. This CDR3 is 16 amino acids long. CDR1 KGHSH and CDR2 LQKENI come from the germline V gene. The CDR3 DNA reads TGTGCCAGCTCACCTCTGAACGCGGGGAGGGGTGATGAAGCTTTCTTT. This codes for CASSPLNAGRGDEAFF.

This clone was detected only once. The chain combines TRBV29-1 with TRBJ2-7, with no clear D. The CDR3 is 11 amino acids. V gave up 4 bases and J gave up 5 bases, with 9 bases separating them. Germline V gene data show CDR1 as SQVTM and CDR2 as ANQGSEA. CDR3 in amino acids: CSVALGNEQYF. CDR3 nucleotide sequence: TGCAGCGTTGCGTTAGGGAACGAGCAGTACTTC.

The chain links TRBV13 to TRBJ2-7, with 8 bases that match TRBD2. This CDR3 comprises 14 residues. Germline V lookup: CDR1 PRHDT, CDR2 FYEKMQ (reference sequence). With V trimmed by 4 bases and J by 4 bases, 6 bases remained unmatched. CDR3 residues: CASSSSGLAYEQYF. The CDR3 nucleotides are TGTGCCAGCAGCTCCTCCGGACTAGCATACGAGCAGTACTTC.

This chain connects TRBV14 to TRBJ2-7; a possible D gene is TRBD2 (5 bases). The CDR3 has 13 residues. Germline V gene data show CDR1 as SGHDN and CDR2 as FVKESK. V dropped 0 bases and J dropped 4 bases, with 7 bases sitting between them. CDR3 DNA: TGTGCCAGCAGCCAAGAATTAGCGTACGAGCAGTACTTC. Protein sequence: CASSQELAYEQYF.

The rearrangement joins TRBV18 to TRBJ2-2; 11 bases fit TRBD2. Germline trimming cut 3 bases from V and 7 bases from J; bases unmatched to any gene: 7. This CDR3 has 16 amino acids. Germline loops: CDR1 KGHSH, CDR2 LQKENI. The CDR3 loop reads CASSPAGTSGFGELFF. CDR3 coding DNA: TGTGCCAGCTCACCCGCCGGGACTAGCGGATTCGGGGAGCTGTTTTTT.

The chain carries TRBV27 and TRBJ2-1, with 10 bases matching TRBD2. Germline V gives CDR1 MNHEY, CDR2 SMNVEV (reference sequence). The V segment lost 6 bases and the J segment 8 bases; nucleotides outside the gene matches: 19. This CDR3 comprises 18 residues. The CDR3 DNA sequence: TGTGCCAGCAGCCCTCCGTCGATAACTAGCGGGATTTCTGATGAGCAGTTCTTC. Protein: CASSPPSITSGISDEQFF.

V gene TRBV7-9 combines with J gene TRBJ2-2; the match to TRBD1 covers 9 bases. The germline V gene has CDR1 SEHNR and CDR2 FQNEAQ (reference sequence). The J segment lost 5 bases and the V segment lost 5 bases, leaving 6 bases of the junction unmatched. CDR3 size: 15 residues. DNA for the CDR3: TGTGCCAGCAGCGCCCGGACAGGGGTTACCGGGGAGCTGTTTTTT. Amino acids: CASSARTGVTGELFF.

This clone appeared once. This rearrangement joins TRBV27 to TRBJ2-1, with D possibly being TRBD1 or TRBD2 (5 bases each). V lost 7 bases, J lost 4 bases, and 20 bases lay in between. The CDR3 has 16 residues. Germline-derived CDR1 and CDR2 are MNHEY and SMNVEV (reference sequence). CDR3 in amino acids: CASTIKGPSNYNEQFF. DNA of the CDR3: TGTGCCAGCACCATCAAGGGACCTAGTAATTACAATGAGCAGTTCTTC.

V gene TRBV11-2 combines with J gene TRBJ1-1; no firm D call. Germline V lookup: CDR1 SGHAT, CDR2 FQNNGV. The CDR3 sequence is 13 residues long. The V gene lost 3 bases and the J gene lost 5 bases, with 10 bases spanning the gap. This CDR3 is CASSFSQVTEAFF. The CDR3 coding sequence is TGTGCCAGCAGCTTTTCGCAGGTGACTGAAGCTTTCTTT.